The 9 T cell receptor beta chains below all came from one sample that was sequenced in a study of Ad26.COV2.S vaccination and SARS-CoV-2 variants. Produced via immunoSEQ multiplex PCR; TCRdb's table is partial and in-frame only. This sample has some 340,000 clones; around four fifths occur once, and the top ten carry 2% to 2.5%. The treatment here: some 19 received Ad26.COV2.S at low or high dose, single or two shots; several received placebo; per-sample allocation not given. At day 63 after the first vaccine or placebo injection, samples were drawn. The sample was peripheral blood, taken in a trial of Ad26.COV2.S vaccine versus placebo. These TCRs come from a person between 18 and 60 years old who received the Ad26.COV2.S COVID-19 vaccine or a placebo.

This rearrangement joins TRBV18 to TRBJ1-4; 7 nucleotides agree with TRBD1. The V gene's germline CDR1 is KGHSH and CDR2 LQKENI. The length of the CDR3 is 14 residues. The junction had 6 bases not matched to a gene; V was cut back by 3 bases and J by 8 bases. CDR3 coding DNA: TGTGCCAGCTCACCCACTCAGGGGGAGGAAAAACTGTTTTTT. This translates into CASSPTQGEEKLFF.

The chain combines TRBV7-9 with TRBJ2-7; D is possibly TRBD1 or TRBD2 (5 bases each). The V end lost 9 bases, the J end lost 2 bases, and 23 bases lay between the germline ends. CDR3 size: 16 residues. Looked up from germline, CDR1 is SEHNR and CDR2 is FQNEAQ (reference sequence). CDR3 in DNA: TGTGCCAGTATGGGGACCGACCTCGATCGGGCCTACGAGCAGTACTTC. The encoded protein is CASMGTDLDRAYEQYF. Full variable domain (missing parts from reference TRBV7-9 and TRBJ2-7): DTGVSQNPRHKITKRGQNVTFRCDPISEHNRLYWYRQTLGQGPEFLTYFQNEAQLEKSRLLSDRFSAERPKGSFSTLEIQRTEQGDSAMYLCASMGTDLDRAYEQYFGPGTRLTVT.

As concerns this clone: The sample carries other DNA sequences with the same CDR3. The rearrangement uses TRBV6-5 and TRBJ1-1, with D possibly matching TRBD1 (5 bases). Germline-derived CDR1 and CDR2 are MNHEY and SVGAGI. V lost 0 bases and J lost 4, with 12 bases in between. The length of the CDR3 is 15 residues. The CDR3 here is CASSYSGGRGTEAFF. Written as DNA, the CDR3 is TGTGCCAGCAGTTACTCGGGGGGAAGGGGCACTGAAGCTTTCTTT.

The rearrangement joins TRBV5-1 to TRBJ1-1; D might be TRBD1 (5 bases). Germline CDR1 reads SGHRS; CDR2 reads YFSETQ. The ends were cut back, 5 bases at V and 2 bases at J, with 16 bases in the middle. CDR3 length equals 15 residues. CDR3 sequence (DNA): TGCGCCAGCAGGCCTAATACGGGGGGAAACACTGAAGCTTTCTTT. This gives the protein CASRPNTGGNTEAFF. Supplemented by reference TRBV5-1 and TRBJ1-1, the full variable domain reads KAGVTQTPRYLIKTRGQQVTLSCSPISGHRSVSWYQQTPGQGLQFLFEYFSETQRNKGNFPGRFSGRQFSNSRSEMNVSTLELGDSALYLCASRPNTGGNTEAFFGQGTRLTVV.

This sequence joins TRBV7-8 and TRBJ1-1; D gene ambiguous. V was trimmed by 2 bases and J by 3 bases, leaving 7 bases between them. The CDR3 is 13 residues long. The germline V gene has CDR1 SGHVS and CDR2 FQNEAQ. CDR3 sequence (DNA): TGTGCCAGCAGCTTAAAGGTCGACACTGAAGCTTTCTTT. Translated: CASSLKVDTEAFF.

V gene TRBV7-3 combines with J gene TRBJ1-5; no clear D. The germline gives CDR1 SGHTA, CDR2 FQGTGA. V gave up 8 bases and J gave up 0 bases, with 11 bases separating them. This CDR3 is 14 amino acids long. As DNA, the CDR3 is TGTGCCAGCCGCCAGTCCCATAGCAATCAGCCCCAGCATTTT. It encodes CASRQSHSNQPQHF.

The chain combines TRBV5-5 with TRBJ1-1; 10 bases agree with TRBD1. The CDR3 is made up of 15 amino acids. Germline values: CDR1 SGHKS, CDR2 YYEKEE (reference sequence). The V and J ends lost 4 bases and 5 bases, in that order; junction bases with no gene match: 8. CDR3 in DNA: TGTGCCAGCAGCCCTAGGCCGGACAGGGGGACTGAAGCTTTCTTT. Translating it yields CASSPRPDRGTEAFF.

This clone was seen just once. The chain's CDR3 is CASSPQTGGIETQYF. Written as DNA, the CDR3 is TGCGCCAGCAGCCCGCAGACAGGGGGTATAGAGACCCAGTACTTC. This chain uses TRBV5-1 with TRBJ2-5; 9 bases fit TRBD1. The V segment lost 4 bases and the J segment 4 bases; nucleotides outside the gene matches: 8. The CDR3 totals 15 residues. Germline V gives CDR1 SGHRS, CDR2 YFSETQ.

The chain joins TRBV7-9 to TRBJ1-2, with unresolved D. The CDR3 is made up of 15 amino acids. Germline V gene data show CDR1 as SEHNR and CDR2 as FQNEAQ (reference sequence). V was pared by 10 bases and J by 0 bases, with 18 bases between. In nucleotides, the CDR3 is TGTGCCACGCAGCAGGAAAGAGAAGCTAACTATGGCTACACCTTC. It encodes CATQQEREANYGYTF. The full variable domain, with the rest looked up from reference TRBV7-9 and TRBJ1-2, is DTGVSQNPRHKITKRGQNVTFRCDPISEHNRLYWYRQTLGQGPEFLTYFQNEAQLEKSRLLSDRFSAERPKGSFSTLEIQRTEQGDSAMYLCATQQEREANYGYTFGSGTRLTVV.